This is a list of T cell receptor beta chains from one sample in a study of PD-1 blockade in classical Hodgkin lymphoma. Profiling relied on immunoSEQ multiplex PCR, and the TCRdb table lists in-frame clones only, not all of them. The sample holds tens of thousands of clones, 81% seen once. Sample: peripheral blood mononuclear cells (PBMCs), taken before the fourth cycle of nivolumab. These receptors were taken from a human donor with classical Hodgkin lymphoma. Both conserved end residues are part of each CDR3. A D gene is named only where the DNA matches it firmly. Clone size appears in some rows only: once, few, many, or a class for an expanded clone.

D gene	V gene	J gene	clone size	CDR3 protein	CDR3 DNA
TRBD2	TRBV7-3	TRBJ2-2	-	CASSRTGTSIVGELFF	TGTGCCAGCAGCCGTACCGGGACTAGCATAGTCGGGGAGCTGTTTTTT
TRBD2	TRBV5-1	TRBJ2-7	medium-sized	CASSPGLGALTDEQYF	TGCGCCAGCAGCCCTGGACTAGGGGCCCTCACGGACGAGCAGTACTTC
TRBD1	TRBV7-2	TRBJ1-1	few	CASSAGTGGILDEAFF	TGTGCCAGCAGCGCCGGGACAGGGGGTATCCTTGATGAAGCTTTCTTT
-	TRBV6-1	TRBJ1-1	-	CASSASEGTRKGNF	TGTGCCAGCAGTGCTTCGGAGGGGACCCGAAAAGGAAACTTT
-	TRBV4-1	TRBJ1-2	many	CASSQDRFTGGYTF	TGCGCCAGCAGCCAAGACCGCTTCACGGGGGGCTACACCTTC
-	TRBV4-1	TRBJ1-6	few	CASSQEPPHAINSPLHF	TGCGCCAGCAGCCAAGAACCCCCTCATGCGATAAATTCACCCCTCCACTTT
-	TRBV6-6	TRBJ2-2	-	CASSFDPRPGELFF	TGTGCCAGCAGTTTTGACCCGCGGCCAGGGGAGCTGTTTTTT
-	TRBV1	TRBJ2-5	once	CTSSRKIQQGIQETQYF	TGCACCAGCAGCCGAAAGATACAACAGGGGATTCAAGAGACCCAGTACTTC
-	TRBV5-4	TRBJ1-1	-	CASSLANQGGNTEAFF	TGTGCCAGCAGCTTGGCCAATCAGGGCGGAAACACTGAAGCTTTCTTT
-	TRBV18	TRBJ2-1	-	CASSPTARDNEQFF	TGTGCCAGCTCACCCACGGCTAGGGACAATGAGCAGTTCTTC
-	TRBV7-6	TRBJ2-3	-	CASSPRDGGLITDTQYF	TGTGCCAGCAGCCCTCGCGATGGGGGCCTGATCACAGATACGCAGTATTTT
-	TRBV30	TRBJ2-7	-	CAWSIRQGYEQYF	TGTGCCTGGAGTATAAGGCAGGGCTACGAGCAGTACTTC
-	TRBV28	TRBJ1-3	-	CASAGTGNTIYF	TGTGCCAGCGCGGGGACTGGAAACACCATATATTTT
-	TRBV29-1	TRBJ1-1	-	CSVIRGGRRENTEAFF	TGCAGCGTTATTCGCGGTGGAAGGAGGGAAAACACTGAAGCTTTCTTT
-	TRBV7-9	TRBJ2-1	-	CASSPPDAGYNEQFF	TGTGCCAGCAGCCCCCCGGACGCGGGGTACAATGAGCAGTTCTTC
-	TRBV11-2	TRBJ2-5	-	CASSPTIQETQYF	TGTGCCAGCAGCCCCACCATCCAAGAGACCCAGTACTTC
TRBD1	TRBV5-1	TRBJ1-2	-	CASSRDSLKGYTF	TGCGCCAGCAGCAGGGACAGTCTCAAAGGCTACACCTTC
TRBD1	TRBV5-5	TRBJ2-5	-	CASSSRTGDLMTQYF	TGTGCCAGCAGCTCAAGGACAGGGGACCTTATGACCCAGTACTTC
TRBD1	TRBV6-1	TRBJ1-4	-	CASSESPGQGYEKLFF	TGTGCCAGCAGTGAATCTCCGGGACAGGGGTATGAAAAACTGTTTTTT
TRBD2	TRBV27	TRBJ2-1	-	CASRPSGGMKNEQFF	TGTGCCAGCAGACCGAGCGGGGGGATGAAAAATGAGCAGTTCTTC
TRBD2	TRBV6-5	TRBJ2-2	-	CASSLTSGYGELFF	TGTGCCAGCAGTCTTACTAGCGGGTACGGGGAGCTGTTTTTT
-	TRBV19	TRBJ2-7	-	CATARSSGTIYEQYF	TGTGCCACCGCGAGGTCATCCGGGACGATTTACGAGCAGTACTTC
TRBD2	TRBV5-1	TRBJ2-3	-	CASSLDPSGLTDTQYF	TGCGCCAGCAGCTTGGATCCTAGCGGCCTCACAGATACGCAGTATTTT
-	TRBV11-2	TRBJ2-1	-	CASSLHNGSPYNEQFF	TGTGCCAGCAGCTTACATAACGGGAGTCCCTACAATGAGCAGTTCTTC
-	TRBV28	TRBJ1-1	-	CASSFYRAGGGNDEAFF	TGTGCCAGCAGTTTTTACAGGGCGGGGGGTGGAAACGATGAAGCTTTCTTT
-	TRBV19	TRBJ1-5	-	CASSIWHSTNQPQHF	TGTGCCAGTAGTATTTGGCACAGCACGAATCAGCCCCAGCATTTT
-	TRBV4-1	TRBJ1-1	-	CASSPTPRVVGPEAFF	TGCGCCAGCAGCCCAACCCCTCGGGTTGTTGGGCCTGAAGCTTTCTTT
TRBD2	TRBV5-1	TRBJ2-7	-	CASSLTSGAYEQYF	TGCGCCAGCAGCTTGACTAGCGGTGCCTACGAGCAGTACTTC
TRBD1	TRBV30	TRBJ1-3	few	CAWSRDSGSGNTIYF	TGTGCCTGGAGCCGGGACAGTGGCTCTGGAAACACCATATATTTT
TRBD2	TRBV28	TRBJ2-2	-	CASSLTGGSMGGELFF	TGTGCCAGCAGTTTGACGGGAGGGAGTATGGGCGGGGAGCTGTTTTTT
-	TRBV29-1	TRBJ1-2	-	CSVEGVPRGGYTF	TGCAGCGTTGAAGGTGTACCTCGAGGGGGCTACACCTTC
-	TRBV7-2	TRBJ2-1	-	CASSSRGVNEQFF	TGTGCCAGCAGCTCCCGGGGCGTCAATGAGCAGTTCTTC
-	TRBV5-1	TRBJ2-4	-	CASSLVAGDIQYF	TGCGCCAGCAGCTTGGTAGCAGGGGACATTCAGTACTTC